The clone carrying this T cell receptor (beta chain) was picked up a small number of times. As yet, its antigen is unknown. TCRdb reprocessed the 5' RACE reads via MiXCR and lists one record per CDR3 protein. The sample consists of tens of thousands of distinct CDR3 sequences, about 14% of them appearing once. This specimen comes from a study of T-cell memory formation after mild COVID-19. Study-level information: TCR clusters showed largely donor specificity.

Findings and caveats of the study: Unconfirmed was the SARS-CoV-2 specificity of second-wave clones that peaked on day 37.

This CDR3 has 14 amino acids. The J segment lost 6 bases and the V segment lost 5 bases, leaving 6 bases of the junction unmatched. CDR1 MNHEY and CDR2 SMNVEV come from the germline V gene (reference sequence). The chain uses TRBV27 and TRBJ2-3, with 9 bases identical to TRBD1. The sequence derives from a young man who had mild COVID-19 (a few samples of this study predate the infection). Cell type and time point are not known. Sequencing input: PBMCs or a T cell subset sorted from them (not recorded which). As DNA, the CDR3 is TGTGCCAGCAGTCTGGGGACAGGGAGTGATACGCAGTATTTT. Encoded protein: CASSLGTGSDTQYF.